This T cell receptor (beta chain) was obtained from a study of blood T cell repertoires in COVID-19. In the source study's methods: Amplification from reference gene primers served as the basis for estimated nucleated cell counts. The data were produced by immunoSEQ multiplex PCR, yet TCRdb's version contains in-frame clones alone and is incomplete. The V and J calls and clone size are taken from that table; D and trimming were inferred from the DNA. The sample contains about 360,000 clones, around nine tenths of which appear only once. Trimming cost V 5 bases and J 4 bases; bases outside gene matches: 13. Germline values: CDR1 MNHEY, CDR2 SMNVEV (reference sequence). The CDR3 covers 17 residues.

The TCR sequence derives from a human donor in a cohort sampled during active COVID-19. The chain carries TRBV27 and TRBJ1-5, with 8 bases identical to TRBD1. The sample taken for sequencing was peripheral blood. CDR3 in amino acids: CASSRGAGTGENQPQHF. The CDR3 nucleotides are TGTGCCAGCAGTAGGGGGGCGGGGACAGGAGAAAATCAGCCCCAGCATTTT.